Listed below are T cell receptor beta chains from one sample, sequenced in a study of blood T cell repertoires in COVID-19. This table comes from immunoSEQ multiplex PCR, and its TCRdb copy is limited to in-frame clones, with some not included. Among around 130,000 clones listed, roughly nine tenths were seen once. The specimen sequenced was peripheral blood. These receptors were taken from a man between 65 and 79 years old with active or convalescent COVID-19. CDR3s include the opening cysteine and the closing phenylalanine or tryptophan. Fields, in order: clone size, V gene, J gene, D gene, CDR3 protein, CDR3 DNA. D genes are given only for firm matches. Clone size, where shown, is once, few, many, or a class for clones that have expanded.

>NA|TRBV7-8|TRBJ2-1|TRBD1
CASSTLTGGINNEQFF
TGTGCCAGCAGCACCTTGACAGGGGGCATCAACAATGAGCAGTTCTTC
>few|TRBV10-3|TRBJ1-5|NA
CAISADGQNQPQHF
TGTGCCATCAGTGCGGACGGACAAAATCAGCCCCAGCATTTT
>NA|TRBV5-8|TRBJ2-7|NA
CASPKSGQWGSYEQYF
TGTGCCAGCCCCAAATCCGGACAGTGGGGGTCCTACGAGCAGTACTTC
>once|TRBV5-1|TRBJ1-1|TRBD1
CASSLETGSNTEAFF
TGCGCCAGCAGCTTGGAGACAGGGTCGAACACTGAAGCTTTCTTT
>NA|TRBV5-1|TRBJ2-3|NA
CASSWETDTQYF
TGCGCCAGCAGCTGGGAGACCGATACGCAGTATTTT
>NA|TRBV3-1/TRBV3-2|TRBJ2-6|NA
CASSPPGANVLTF
TGTGCCAGCAGCCCTCCTGGGGCCAACGTCCTGACTTTC
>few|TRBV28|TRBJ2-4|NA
CASSLLAKNIQYF
TGTGCCAGCAGTTTACTAGCCAAAAACATTCAGTACTTC
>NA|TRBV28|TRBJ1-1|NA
CASSFRLLQPTENTEAFF
TGTGCCAGCAGTTTCCGACTCCTCCAACCGACAGAAAACACTGAAGCTTTCTTT
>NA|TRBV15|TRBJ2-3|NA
CATSRGLTGSTDTQYF
TGTGCCACCAGCAGAGGTCTGACGGGAAGCACAGATACGCAGTATTTT
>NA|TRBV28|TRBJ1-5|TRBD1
CASRPSPTGVGQPQHF
TGTGCCAGCAGGCCCTCCCCGACAGGGGTTGGTCAGCCCCAGCATTTT
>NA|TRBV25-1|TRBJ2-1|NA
CAIGPGSDNEQFF
TGTGCCATCGGACCGGGATCCGACAATGAGCAGTTCTTC
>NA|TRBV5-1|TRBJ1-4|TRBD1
CASSSRGANEKLFF
TGCGCCAGCAGCAGCAGGGGGGCTAATGAAAAACTGTTTTTT
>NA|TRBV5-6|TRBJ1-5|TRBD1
CASSPGTGNQPQHF
TGTGCCAGCAGCCCCGGGACAGGGAATCAGCCCCAGCATTTT
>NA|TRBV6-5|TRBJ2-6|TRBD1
CATDSGGAGANVLTF
TGTGCCACCGACTCAGGGGGCGCTGGGGCCAACGTCCTGACTTTC
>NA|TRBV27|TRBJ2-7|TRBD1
CASCADGTGRYEQYF
TGTGCCAGCTGTGCCGACGGGACAGGGCGATACGAGCAGTACTTC
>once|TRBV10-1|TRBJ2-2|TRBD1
CASTGQSNTGELFF
TGCGCCAGTACGGGACAGTCGAACACCGGGGAGCTGTTTTTT
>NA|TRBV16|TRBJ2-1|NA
CASSQSPGGNAGGTQFF
TGTGCCAGCAGCCAATCGCCAGGGGGAAATGCGGGAGGTACCCAGTTCTTC
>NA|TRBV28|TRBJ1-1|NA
CASSLYGGLEAFF
TGTGCCAGCAGTTTATACGGGGGGTTAGAAGCTTTCTTT
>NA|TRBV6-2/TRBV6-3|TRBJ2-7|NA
CASSYPRNSPGEQYF
TGTGCCAGCAGTTACCCCCGTAACAGTCCTGGCGAGCAGTACTTC
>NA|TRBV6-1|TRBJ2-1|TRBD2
CASSGTKTSGSRNEQFF
TGTGCCAGCAGTGGTACTAAGACTAGCGGGAGTCGCAATGAGCAGTTCTTC
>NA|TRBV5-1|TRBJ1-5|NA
CASSLGDNNQPQHF
TGCGCCAGCAGCTTGGGGGACAACAATCAGCCCCAGCATTTT
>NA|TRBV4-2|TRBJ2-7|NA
CASSQEGTYEQYF
TGTGCCAGCAGCCAAGAGGGCACCTACGAGCAGTACTTC